The next 12 T cell receptor beta chains were all read from a single sample in a study of early T cells in non-severe SARS-CoV-2 infection. From the 5' RACE reads, TCRdb called clonotypes with MiXCR, one entry per CDR3 protein. The sample has around 58,000 distinct CDR3 sequences; about 7.6% are singletons. Specimen: whole blood, collected at baseline. The receptors shown here come from an adult who was a healthcare worker with PCR-confirmed SARS-CoV-2 infection or an uninfected control (not recorded which).

This clonotype was seen only a few times. This sequence joins TRBV28 and TRBJ2-2, with D perhaps TRBD1 (6 bases). Trimming stripped 4 bases from V and 1 base from J, with 10 bases between. Germline CDR1 MDHEN, CDR2 SYDVKM. This CDR3 comprises 15 residues. The CDR3 loop reads CASSSGQLNTGELFF. DNA for the CDR3: TGTGCCAGCAGTTCCGGACAGTTGAACACCGGGGAGCTGTTTTTT.

The CDR3 is CASSFQGTGKDYEQYF. CDR3 DNA: TGTGCCAGCAGTTTCCAGGGAACGGGAAAAGACTACGAGCAGTACTTC. V and J are TRBV12-3 or TRBV12-4 and TRBJ2-7; possibly TRBD1 or TRBD2 for D (5 bases each). The V and J ends lost 3 bases and 3 bases respectively, with 18 bases between them. The CDR3 spans 16 residues.

This clonotype was seen many times. The gene calls are TRBV12-3 or TRBV12-4 and TRBJ1-6, with 8 bases matching TRBD1. The V segment lost 7 bases and the J segment 3 bases; nucleotides outside the gene matches: 8. CDR3 length: 16 amino acids. The CDR3 loop reads CASNEGQGNYNSPLHF. The CDR3, as DNA: TGTGCCAGCAACGAAGGACAGGGCAACTATAATTCACCCCTCCACTTT.

This clonotype was seen a few times. V and J are TRBV6-5 and TRBJ2-7; D call uncertain. The CDR3 runs to 14 residues. Germline lookup yields CDR1 MNHEY and CDR2 SVGAGI. Trimming shortened V by 0 bases and J by 4 bases, and 10 bases separated the two germline ends. CDR3 in DNA: TGTGCCAGCAGTTACTCAGGGAATGCATACGAGCAGTACTTC. Its translation is CASSYSGNAYEQYF.

This clonotype was seen only a few times. The chain joins TRBV12-3 or TRBV12-4 to TRBJ2-7, with D unclear. The CDR3 length is 14 residues. The V gene lost 3 bases and the J gene lost 3 bases, with 12 bases spanning the gap. The CDR3 loop is CASSLGTPVYEQYF. The CDR3 DNA reads TGTGCCAGCAGTTTGGGCACGCCAGTCTACGAGCAGTACTTC.

This clonotype has a count of ten or more. V gene TRBV11-3 combines with J gene TRBJ2-5, with D perhaps matching TRBD1 (5 bases). In germline, CDR1 is SGHNT, CDR2 YENEEA. CDR3 length equals 15 residues. V was pared by 5 bases and J by 7 bases, with 20 bases between. This chain's CDR3 is CASSPRREGVGTQYF. DNA of the CDR3: TGTGCCAGCAGCCCCAGGCGAGAAGGGGTTGGGACCCAGTACTTC. The full variable domain, in which reference TRBV11-3 and TRBJ2-5 provide the parts outside the CDR3, is EAGVVQSPRYKIIEKKQPVAFWCNPISGHNTLYWYLQNLGQGPELLIRYENEEAVDDSQLPKDRFSAERLKGVDSTLKIQPAELGDSAVYLCASSPRREGVGTQYFGPGTRLLVL.

This clonotype was seen ten or more times. The chain recombines TRBV13 with TRBJ2-1; no clear D. The CDR3 is made up of 15 amino acids. Germline CDR1 reads PRHDT; CDR2 reads FYEKMQ (reference sequence). V shed 5 bases and J shed 0 bases, with 11 bases lying between them. The CDR3 loop is CASSPDVSSYNEQFF. The CDR3 DNA sequence: TGTGCCAGCAGCCCCGACGTGAGCTCCTACAATGAGCAGTTCTTC. Supplemented by reference TRBV13 and TRBJ2-1, the full variable domain reads AAGVIQSPRHLIKEKRETATLKCYPIPRHDTVYWYQQGPGQDPQFLISFYEKMQSDKGSIPDRFSAQQFSDYHSELNMSSLELGDSALYFCASSPDVSSYNEQFFGPGTRLTVL.

This clonotype has only a few counts. The V gene is TRBV23-1, the J gene TRBJ2-5; 10 nucleotides line up with TRBD1. TRBV23-1 falls under the ORF class, with uncertain function. The CDR3 has 16 residues. V lost 2 bases and J lost 5; bases outside the gene matches: 8. Here the CDR3 reads CASSQAPGTGVETQYF. As DNA, the CDR3 is TGCGCCAGCAGTCAAGCTCCCGGGACAGGGGTGGAGACCCAGTACTTC.

This clonotype was counted ten times or more. V is TRBV2 and J is TRBJ2-1; 11 nucleotides match TRBD2. Germline V CDR1 and CDR2: SNHLY, FYNNEI. The length of the CDR3 is 15 residues. J was trimmed by 7 bases and V by 7 bases; bases with no gene match: 9. The CDR3 here is CASKTSGSNLNEQFF. CDR3 DNA: TGTGCCAGCAAAACTAGCGGGAGTAACTTAAATGAGCAGTTCTTC. Full variable domain (rest looked up from reference TRBV2 and TRBJ2-1): EPEVTQTPSHQVTQMGQEVILRCVPISNHLYFYWYRQILGQKVEFLVSFYNNEISEKSEIFDDQFSVERPDGSNFTLKIRSTKLEDSAMYFCASKTSGSNLNEQFFGPGTRLTVL.

This clonotype has more than one count but fewer than ten. J is TRBJ1-5 and V is TRBV27, with D hard to call. CDR1 is MNHEY, CDR2 SMNVEV, per germline (reference sequence). This CDR3 is built from 13 residues. V lost 6 bases, J lost 3 bases, and 9 bases lay in between. CDR3 DNA: TGTGCCAGCAGCTTAGGCCCCAATCAGCCCCAGCATTTT. Protein: CASSLGPNQPQHF.

This clonotype was counted only a few times. The chain carries TRBV4-1 and TRBJ2-3; perhaps TRBD2 as D (6 bases). Trimming took 4 bases from V and 0 from J, leaving 14 bases between them. CDR1 and CDR2 (germline): MGHRA, YSYEKL. The CDR3 runs 16 residues. This chain's CDR3 is CASSRVAALSTDTQYF. The DNA for the CDR3 is TGCGCCAGCAGCCGAGTAGCGGCGCTGAGCACAGATACGCAGTATTTT.

The CDR3 DNA reads as TGTGCCAGCAGTTTCCCCACGATGCGGGAGCTTGGGGCAGATACGCAGTATTTT. Amino acids: CASSFPTMRELGADTQYF. This sequence joins TRBV28 and TRBJ2-3; TRBD2 agrees at 7 bases. V shed 3 bases, J shed 4 bases, and the junction held 16 bases outside the gene matches. The germline V gene encodes CDR1 MDHEN and CDR2 SYDVKM. This CDR3 contains 18 residues. Looking up the rest from reference TRBV28 and TRBJ2-3 gives the full variable domain: DVKVTQSSRYLVKRTGEKVFLECVQDMDHENMFWYRQDPGLGLRLIYFSYDVKMKEKGDIPEGYSVSREKKERFSLILESASTNQTSMYLCASSFPTMRELGADTQYFGPGTRLTVL.